Sequencing of this TCR beta chain was carried out in a study of PD-L1 blockade in urothelial cancer. About the research overall: Most of the 29 patients were men whose urothelial cancer was bladder-origin. Each blood sample yielded a median of about 130,000 T cells.

This clone was seen only a few times. Its antigen is not known. Peripheral blood mononuclear cells were collected from every patient before and during treatment, yielding between 1 and 8 samples per patient. J was trimmed by 10 bases and V by 4 bases; bases with no gene match: 19. This CDR3 is 17 amino acids long. In germline, CDR1 is MGHRA, CDR2 YSYEKL. Study-level findings and limits: It was durable-benefit patients whose tumor-associated blood clones expanded more at 3 weeks.

Clones were read by immunoSEQ multiplex PCR, and TCRdb kept only the in-frame ones, dropping some. The table includes 90,000 to 120,000 clones, around 85% detected once. This rearrangement joins TRBV4-1 to TRBJ2-1, with 7 bases fitting TRBD1. The sample in question was PBMCs, obtained around atezolizumab (anti-PD-L1) treatment. The clonotype originates from a man aged 45-65 years with urothelial cancer. The CDR3 is CASSRMGSGGMAGEQFF. CDR3 DNA sequence: TGCGCCAGCAGCCGGATGGGTTCAGGGGGTATGGCAGGCGAGCAGTTCTTC.